The sequence of this T cell receptor (beta chain) was determined in a study of cytomegalovirus exposure and HLA in healthy donors. Study conclusions and caveats: Data from an earlier analysis indicated that most TCR beta V segments were productive either about 87% or about 30% of the time. According to the study, 150 to 200 TCR beta chains were cytomegalovirus-associated. Evidence from a later analysis indicated that most CMV-associated TCR beta chains looked HLA-restricted.

The PCR contained 60 Vbeta and 13 Jbeta primers. The protocol was immunoSEQ multiplex PCR, while the TCRdb copy is restricted to in-frame clones and leaves out a portion. The table records about 96,000 clones, approximately 75% of them present only once. This CDR3 has 16 amino acids. Looked up from germline, CDR1 is LGHNT and CDR2 is FRNRAP. Trimming pared 0 bases from V and 4 bases from J, leaving 10 bases between. Note on this clone: Its antigen is still unknown.

The chain joins TRBV12-5 to TRBJ2-6, with unresolved D. The TCR sequence derives from a woman in her seventies in good health and CMV-seropositive. Sequencing was performed on PBMCs. CDR3: CASGLVLDSGANVLTF. CDR3 DNA sequence: TGTGCTAGTGGTTTGGTTTTAGACTCCGGGGCCAACGTCCTGACTTTC. Combining the CDR3 with reference TRBV12-5 and TRBJ2-6 gives the whole variable domain DARVTQTPRHKVTEMGQEVTMRCQPILGHNTVFWYRQTMMQGLELLAYFRNRAPLDDSGMPKDRFSAEMPDATLATLKIQPSEPRDSAVYFCASGLVLDSGANVLTFGAGSRLTVL.